This T cell receptor beta chain was profiled in a study of CD8 T cells in ankylosing spondylitis. General observations from the study: Enrichment of disease-linked clones was reportedly significant in matched ankylosing spondylitis synovial fluid. Disease-associated clones were CD8+ and fairly uncommon in peripheral blood.

Worth noting for this clonotype: Its specificity is not known.

TCRdb re-called the 5' RACE reads with MiXCR, one entry per CDR3 protein. The sample has approximately 220,000 distinct CDR3 sequences; about 26% are singletons. V shed 2 bases, J shed 6 bases, and the junction held 18 bases outside the gene matches. The CDR3 is 19 amino acids. Germline-derived CDR1 and CDR2 are MNHEY and SVGAGI. The sequencing sample was made of blood, either unsorted or a sorted T cell fraction (not recorded which). The chain carries TRBV6-5 and TRBJ2-7; 11 bases fit TRBD2. The clonotype comes from a male donor with ankylosing spondylitis or in good health (not recorded which). The CDR3 DNA reads TGTGCCAGCAGTTACGTACAACTAGCGGGAGTAGGGGTAGGTGGCGAGCAGTACTTC. Encoded protein: CASSYVQLAGVGVGGEQYF.